This TCR beta chain was retrieved from a study of cytomegalovirus exposure and HLA in healthy donors. V shed 5 bases and J shed 5 bases, with 15 bases lying between them. The CDR3 totals 14 residues. Germline values: CDR1 MNHNS, CDR2 SASEGT. There are a few counts of this clone. The PCR used 60 Vbeta and 13 Jbeta primers. Only in-frame clones appear in the TCRdb table, and some are missing; sequencing was by immunoSEQ multiplex PCR. The table includes about 18,000 clones, approximately 84% detected once. The chain uses TRBV6-1 and TRBJ1-1; D is perhaps TRBD1 (5 bases). This receptor was identified in a human donor in good health. Material for sequencing was PBMCs. The CDR3 DNA is TGTGCCAGCAGTTCCGGACAAAGGAAGACTGAAGCTTTCTTT. It translates to CASSSGQRKTEAFF.